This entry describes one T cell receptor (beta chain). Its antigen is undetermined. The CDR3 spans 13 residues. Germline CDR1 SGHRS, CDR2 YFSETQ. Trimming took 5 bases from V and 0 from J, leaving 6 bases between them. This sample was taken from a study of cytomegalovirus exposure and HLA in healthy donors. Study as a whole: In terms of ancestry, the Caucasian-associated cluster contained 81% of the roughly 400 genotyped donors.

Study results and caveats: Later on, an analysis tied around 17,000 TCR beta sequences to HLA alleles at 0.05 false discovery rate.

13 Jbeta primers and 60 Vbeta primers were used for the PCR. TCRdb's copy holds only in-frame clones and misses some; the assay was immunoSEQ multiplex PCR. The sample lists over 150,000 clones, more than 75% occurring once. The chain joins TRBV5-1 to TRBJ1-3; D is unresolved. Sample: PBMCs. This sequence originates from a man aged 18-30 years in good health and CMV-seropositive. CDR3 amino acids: CASRSISGNTIYF. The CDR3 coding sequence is TGCGCCAGCAGGAGCATCTCTGGAAACACCATATATTTT.